The T cell receptor (beta chain) described here comes from a study of T cells in Graves' hyperthyroidism and ophthalmopathy (dated by TCRdb to the late 2010s). About the investigation overall: Peripheral blood was sampled at the time of initial diagnosis, prior to any treatment. Once sampling was done, hyperthyroidism patients were given methimazole at a starting dose of 30 mg daily, whereas ophthalmopathy patients were given high-dose intravenous methylprednisolone. Prospective prediction of ophthalmopathy was tested in an independent validation cohort of some 20 hyperthyroidism patients and around 16 patients who later progressed to ophthalmopathy. The 85 to 100 discovery patients were randomly split 7:3 into training and test sets. A discovery cohort of around 98 patients, 43 with Graves' ophthalmopathy and about 60 with stable Graves' hyperthyroidism, was used to find distinguishing TCR V-J signatures. TCR Vbeta CDR3 sequencing of 135 peripheral blood samples (roughly 43 ophthalmopathy, over 70 hyperthyroidism and approximately 17 progressor patients) is reported in the paper. In about 6 Graves' hyperthyroidism patients, the study also compared T-cell repertoires from thyroid tissue with T-cell repertoires from blood.

TCR beta CDR3 regions were amplified from RNA transcripts. The TCR CDR3 was subjected to a first round of RT-PCR using the HTBI primer set and the Qiagen OneStep RT-PCR kit. The libraries were constructed in a second round of multiplex PCR and then size-selected and purified. Libraries were sequenced paired-end with 100 bp reads on an Illumina HiSeq2000. The original methods were these. SOAPnuke was used to process the raw data, with reads discarded if the reads contained adapters or uncalled bases, had a mean Phred below 15, or lacked an exact constant-primer or identifier match. High-quality paired reads were merged using COPE v1.2.5, and each unique nucleotide sequence was defined as a clonotype. MiTCR v1.1 was used to align clonotypes to the IMGT TRBV, TRBD and TRBJ reference segments. Analysis was restricted to V-J combinations with a frequency above 0.0001, which covered just over 98% of repertoires. A TCS score was defined as the ratio of F50 (clonal expansion) to E x V (chaos), with BLOSUM62-based TCRdist applied between CDR3 peptides within each V-J. Welch's t-statistics and random forest reduced 500 to 550 V-J features to 13, which were used in a naive Bayes classifier (R e1071). In TCRdb, the public reads were trimmed at Q25 with fastp and aligned with MiXCR, with productive beta chains retained. Each CDR3 protein gets just one entry, which takes the most common genes and DNA from the rows behind it. TCRdb's processing, not the study's, gives the V and J calls here. Within this sample are 400,000 to 500,000 distinct CDR3 sequences, with approximately 14% of them counted one time only. The ten biggest clones cover 13% of the sample.

Ophthalmopathy patients had moderately to severely active disease, Clinical Activity Score of at least 3, NOSPECS grade of at least 4, and duration under 3 months. Patients with uncontrolled infections, other autoimmune diseases, pregnancy or lactation were excluded. Diagnoses were established on the basis of clinical symptoms, serum thyroxine and TRAb, thyroid ultrasound, and orbital computed tomography. PBMCs were isolated from about 10 ml of fresh peripheral blood by Ficoll-Paque density gradient centrifugation. Trizol reagent was used to extract total RNA, and RNA quality was then checked on an Agilent 2100 Bioanalyzer. This clonotype was observed many times. Its binding antigen is unknown. Per-base qualities were not stored, and no clone one base away is much larger. Broad study findings and their caveats: Most expanded thyroid clonotypes (frequency above 0.001) were also detected in blood, a finding suggesting that blood repertoires may reflect thyroid immune responses. In validation, progression to ophthalmopathy was predicted by the model with 70.59% sensitivity and 72.22% specificity, a median of approximately 6.5 months before onset. A model built on a 13 V-J signature distinguished ophthalmopathy from stable hyperthyroidism, reaching about 89% sensitivity and around 82% specificity in cross-validation and 80%/75% in testing. No statistical method was used to fix the sample size in advance, and group allocation was not hidden from the investigators.

V drops 5 bases and J drops 10 bases, leaving 15 bases in between. The CDR1 and CDR2 encoded by the germline V gene are MNHEY and SVGEGT. The CDR3, from cysteine to phenylalanine, totals 13 residues. Only the CDR3 region is kept as DNA, spanning 39 bases read in frame from base 1. Source material: blood. The V and J genes are TRBV6-2 or TRBV6-3 and TRBJ2-1; the D gene identity is not certain. This TCR was recovered from a man aged 18 to 30 with Graves' ophthalmopathy. The sequenced DNA: TGTGCCAGCAGTCTAGTTTCCTCGTGGGAGCAGTTCTTC. Translated, it gives CASSLVSSWEQFF.